A selection of T cell receptor beta chains follows, all from one sample in a study of neoadjuvant anti-PD-1 for oral cavity cancer. TCRdb's copy holds only in-frame clones and misses some; the assay was immunoSEQ multiplex PCR. The sample carries approximately 13,000 clones, around 57% recorded once. Sequenced material: PBMCs, taken before nivolumab (anti-PD-1) treatment. These receptor sequences come from a person aged 35-80 years with oral cavity squamous cell carcinoma. CDR3s include the opening cysteine and the closing phenylalanine or tryptophan. The D gene is left open where the match is weak. Not every row has a clone size; where given, it reads once, few, many or a size class.

v_gene	d_gene	abundance	j_gene	CDR3aa	CDR3nt
TRBV14	-	few	TRBJ2-7	CASSQGSREQYF	TGTGCCAGCAGCCAAGGATCCAGGGAGCAGTACTTC
TRBV14	-	-	TRBJ2-1	CASSPFMLTYNEQFF	TGTGCCAGCAGTCCGTTTATGTTGACCTACAATGAGCAGTTCTTC
TRBV5-1	-	-	TRBJ1-2	CASSLGRTSYNYGYTF	TGCGCCAGCAGCTTGGGCCGGACAAGTTATAACTATGGCTACACCTTC
TRBV29-1	-	-	TRBJ2-7	CSVLHGSYEQYF	TGCAGCGTCCTCCATGGCTCCTACGAGCAGTACTTC
TRBV27	-	-	TRBJ2-1	CASSSSAGGWNEQFF	TGTGCCAGCAGCTCCTCAGCGGGCGGTTGGAATGAGCAGTTCTTC
TRBV5-5	-	-	TRBJ1-5	CASSLARISNQPQHF	TGTGCCAGCAGCTTGGCCAGGATTAGCAATCAGCCCCAGCATTTT
TRBV30	-	-	TRBJ1-5	CAWSVGVNQPQHF	TGTGCCTGGAGTGTAGGGGTTAATCAGCCCCAGCATTTT
TRBV27	TRBD2	-	TRBJ2-1	CASSLSRTSGRMVDNEQFF	TGTGCCAGCAGTTTATCGAGAACTAGCGGGAGGATGGTGGATAATGAGCAGTTCTTC
TRBV6-1	-	once	TRBJ2-1	CASSEPGDEQFF	TGTGCCAGCAGTGAGCCGGGGGATGAGCAGTTCTTC
TRBV6-1	TRBD1	-	TRBJ1-1	CASSVGQGNTEAFF	TGTGCCAGCAGTGTGGGACAGGGGAACACTGAAGCTTTCTTT
TRBV5-6	-	-	TRBJ2-3	CASSRKGGNTQYF	TGTGCCAGCAGCCGGAAGGGCGGAAATACGCAGTATTTT
TRBV11-2	-	few	TRBJ2-7	CASSSFQLKDGPTSEQYF	TGTGCCAGCAGCTCATTCCAACTAAAGGACGGACCTACGTCTGAGCAGTACTTC
TRBV2	-	-	TRBJ1-6	CASSDEGVGNSPLHF	TGTGCCAGCAGTGACGAGGGGGTCGGTAATTCACCCCTCCACTTT
TRBV2	-	-	TRBJ1-1	CASSEDRQEAFF	TGTGCCAGCAGTGAAGATCGGCAGGAAGCTTTCTTT
TRBV28	TRBD2	-	TRBJ2-1	CASSLSSGINEQFF	TGTGCCAGCAGTTTATCGAGCGGGATCAATGAGCAGTTCTTC
TRBV5-1	-	-	TRBJ2-3	CASSEGTDTQYF	TGCGCCAGCAGCGAGGGAACAGATACGCAGTATTTT
TRBV5-6	TRBD1	-	TRBJ2-7	CASSPGTGATRTQFVQYF	TGTGCCAGCAGCCCTGGGACAGGGGCCACTAGGACTCAGTTCGTGCAGTACTTC
TRBV6-1	-	-	TRBJ2-1	CASSEISAAVYNEQFF	TGTGCCAGCAGTGAAATTTCAGCGGCCGTGTACAATGAGCAGTTCTTC
TRBV6-1	-	few	TRBJ1-6	CASSRGPGNSPLHF	TGTGCCAGTTCACGAGGGCCGGGTAATTCACCCCTCCACTTT
TRBV5-4	TRBD1	-	TRBJ2-1	CASSLTGQGAFNEQFF	TGTGCCAGCAGCTTGACTGGCCAGGGGGCATTCAATGAGCAGTTCTTC
TRBV28	TRBD2	once	TRBJ2-1	CASSDPREKRERDEQFF	TGTGCCAGCAGTGACCCGAGGGAGAAGCGGGAACGCGATGAGCAGTTCTTC
TRBV6-5	-	few	TRBJ2-7	CASSYHRKRVNEQYF	TGTGCCAGCAGTTACCACCGCAAGCGGGTGAACGAGCAGTACTTC
TRBV2	TRBD2	-	TRBJ2-1	CASSGLAGASYNEQFF	TGTGCCAGCAGTGGGCTAGCGGGAGCATCCTACAATGAGCAGTTCTTC
TRBV7-8	-	once	TRBJ1-3	CASSPEGNTIYF	TGTGCCAGCAGCCCGGAGGGAAACACCATATATTTT
TRBV11-2	-	-	TRBJ2-1	CASSSRTRFNEQFF	TGTGCCAGCAGTTCCCGAACTAGATTCAATGAGCAGTTCTTC
TRBV4-1	TRBD2	-	TRBJ2-1	CATGTPGRNEQFF	TGCGCCACCGGGACCCCCGGGAGGAATGAGCAGTTCTTC
TRBV29-1	TRBD1	few	TRBJ1-1	CSVEGGRGQARGAFF	TGCAGCGTTGAAGGGGGCCGCGGACAGGCTCGGGGAGCTTTCTTT
TRBV4-1	TRBD1	large	TRBJ1-3	CASSPQEGAGSGNTIYF	TGCGCCAGCAGCCCTCAAGAGGGGGCAGGTTCTGGAAACACCATATATTTT
TRBV29-1	-	few	TRBJ1-2	CSVAADFGGNGYTF	TGCAGCGTTGCCGCCGACTTTGGAGGTAATGGCTACACCTTC
TRBV27	TRBD1	few	TRBJ2-7	CASSLSRTGGHEQYF	TGTGCCAGCAGTTTATCGAGGACAGGAGGCCACGAGCAGTACTTC
TRBV6-4	-	few	TRBJ2-5	CASSQELGGMETQYF	TGTGCCAGCAGTCAAGAGCTAGGGGGAATGGAGACCCAGTACTTC
TRBV6-5	-	-	TRBJ2-1	CASSYPGENEQFF	TGTGCCAGCAGTTACCCGGGGGAGAATGAGCAGTTCTTC
TRBV6-4	-	-	TRBJ2-1	CASGRNRENEQFF	TGTGCTAGCGGCCGAAATAGGGAGAATGAGCAGTTCTTC
TRBV7-3	-	once	TRBJ1-1	CASSLWGERTEAFF	TGTGCCAGCAGTTTGTGGGGCGAGCGCACTGAAGCTTTCTTT
TRBV11-2	-	-	TRBJ2-2	CASSLMGSGGSSLFF	TGTGCCAGCAGTCTTATGGGGTCTGGAGGGTCATCACTGTTTTTT
TRBV5-8	-	-	TRBJ1-1	CASSLGGLLNTEAFF	TGTGCCAGCAGCTTGGGTGGACTCCTGAACACTGAAGCTTTCTTT
TRBV19	-	once	TRBJ2-7	CASSRNSGVTSKSYEQYF	TGTGCCAGTAGTCGGAACTCCGGTGTCACCTCTAAATCCTACGAGCAGTACTTC
TRBV29-1	-	-	TRBJ2-7	CSAETFGGTYEQYF	TGCAGCGCCGAAACTTTCGGGGGTACCTACGAGCAGTACTTC
TRBV7-2	-	few	TRBJ1-5	CASSFPGPRGKPQHF	TGTGCCAGCAGCTTTCCAGGGCCCCGGGGGAAGCCCCAGCATTTT
TRBV11-2	-	-	TRBJ1-6	CASRRRTSKGSPLHF	TGTGCCAGCAGGCGAAGGACCTCCAAGGGTTCACCCCTCCACTTT
TRBV6-1	TRBD2	-	TRBJ2-7	CASLPGGTSSYEQYF	TGTGCCAGCCTTCCGGGGGGTACGAGCTCCTACGAGCAGTACTTC
TRBV9	TRBD1	-	TRBJ2-1	CASSLRQGGNEQFF	TGTGCCAGCAGCCTCCGACAGGGGGGCAATGAGCAGTTCTTC
TRBV9	-	few	TRBJ2-1	CASSPLPGHVYNEQFF	TGTGCCAGCAGCCCACTTCCAGGACACGTCTACAATGAGCAGTTCTTC
TRBV7-8	-	-	TRBJ1-2	CASSLQGRRGYTF	TGTGCCAGCAGCTTACAGGGTCGGAGGGGCTACACCTTC
TRBV4-1	-	-	TRBJ2-6	CASSQEGGSGANVLTF	TGCGCCAGCAGCCAAGAAGGGGGTTCTGGGGCCAACGTCCTGACTTTC
TRBV18	-	-	TRBJ1-5	CASSPGHSNQPQHF	TGTGCCAGCTCGCCGGGACATAGTAATCAGCCCCAGCATTTT
TRBV6-5	-	-	TRBJ1-5	CASSPLAGGGQPQHF	TGTGCCAGCAGTCCCTTGGCCGGGGGCGGTCAGCCCCAGCATTTT
TRBV14	-	-	TRBJ2-7	CASSQEDFPSYEQYF	TGTGCCAGCAGCCAAGAGGACTTTCCCTCCTACGAGCAGTACTTC